One sample yielded the 19 T cell receptor beta chains listed below, sequenced in a study of T cells after yellow fever vaccination. MiXCR, applied by TCRdb to the 5' RACE reads, yields one record per CDR3 protein. The profile shows about 120,000 distinct CDR3 sequences, over 8% of them singletons. This specimen consisted of CD8+ T cells sorted from PBMCs, obtained on the day of the yellow fever booster vaccination. The receptors derive from a man aged 18 to 30 who received the YFV17D yellow fever vaccine.

V and J are TRBV12-3 or TRBV12-4 and TRBJ2-2; 11 positions agree with TRBD2. Trimming took 5 bases from V and 12 from J; bases not matched to a gene: 5. CDR3 length equals 13 residues. The CDR3 coding sequence is TGTGCCAGCAGTGTTAGCGGGGGGGCCCAGCTGTTTTTT. Translation: CASSVSGGAQLFF.

This clonotype was seen repeatedly, ten times or more. The gene calls are TRBV4-3 and TRBJ2-3; D not resolved. Germline loops: CDR1 LGHNA, CDR2 YSLEER. The CDR3 is 16 amino acids. Between the trimmed V and J ends, which lost 0 bases and 2 bases, there was a span of 12 bases. The CDR3 loop is CASSQEVAGYTDTQYF. DNA for the CDR3: TGCGCCAGCAGCCAAGAGGTCGCCGGCTACACAGATACGCAGTATTTT.

This clonotype was detected a few times. The V gene is TRBV7-9, the J gene TRBJ1-2; TRBD1 matches at 9 bases. Germline CDR1 and CDR2: SEHNR and FQNEAQ (reference sequence). V lost 3 bases and J lost 0; bases outside the gene matches: 5. The length of the CDR3 is 16 residues. CDR3 region: CASSLLRTGANYGYTF. The CDR3 DNA reads TGTGCCAGCAGCTTGCTCCGGACAGGGGCTAACTATGGCTACACCTTC.

The chain joins TRBV6-2 or TRBV6-3 to TRBJ2-7; 10 bases fit TRBD1. CDR1 and CDR2 from the germline V gene are MNHEY and SVGEGT. The junction had 3 bases not matched to a gene; V was cut back by 8 bases and J by 2 bases. The CDR3 loop spans 13 amino acids. CDR3 sequence reads: CASGGQGAYEQYF. The CDR3 DNA reads TGTGCCAGCGGCGGACAGGGGGCCTACGAGCAGTACTTC.

V and J are TRBV4-1 and TRBJ1-3; D is ambiguous. CDR1 is MGHRA and CDR2 is YSYEKL in the germline V gene. V shed 0 bases and J shed 0 bases, with 9 bases lying between them. The CDR3 runs 16 residues. The chain's CDR3 is CASSQDPGFSGNTIYF. The CDR3 nucleotides are TGCGCCAGCAGCCAAGATCCAGGTTTCTCTGGAAACACCATATATTTT.

This chain uses TRBV15 with TRBJ2-1, with 11 bases lining up with TRBD2. J gave up 9 bases and V 9 bases, and 13 bases lay outside the gene matches. The germline V gene has CDR1 LNHNV and CDR2 YYDKDF (reference sequence). The CDR3 runs to 15 residues. CDR3 sequence: CATSDPGLAVIEQFF. The CDR3 region has the DNA TGTGCCACGAGTGACCCGGGACTAGCGGTGATTGAGCAGTTCTTC.

The chain links TRBV6-2 or TRBV6-3 to TRBJ2-1; 9 bases line up with TRBD2. The V segment lost 0 bases and the J segment 7 bases; nucleotides outside the gene matches: 7. The CDR3 loop spans 16 amino acids. Per the germline V gene, CDR1 is MNHEY and CDR2 is SVGEGT. This chain's CDR3 is CASSYSNSGGSNEQFF. CDR3 DNA sequence: TGTGCCAGCAGTTACTCGAATAGCGGGGGCTCAAATGAGCAGTTCTTC.

This clonotype was counted at least ten times. The chain joins TRBV2 to TRBJ2-7, with 10 bases aligning to TRBD2. Germline lookup yields CDR1 SNHLY and CDR2 FYNNEI. V lost 1 base to trimming and J lost 2 bases; unmatched junction nucleotides: 5. The CDR3 has 16 residues. The CDR3 coding sequence is TGTGCCAGCAGTGAAGAGCTAGCGGGGGTCGCCTACGAGCAGTACTTC. The encoded protein is CASSEELAGVAYEQYF.

This clonotype was picked up many times. The V call is TRBV4-3, the J call TRBJ1-1, with D perhaps matching TRBD1 (5 bases). The CDR3 runs to 14 residues. The germline V gene has CDR1 LGHNA and CDR2 YSLEER. V was clipped by 0 bases and J by 5 bases, with 10 bases between them. The CDR3 DNA is TGCGCCAGCAGCCAAGATGGGGGGTGGACTGAAGCTTTCTTT. This codes for CASSQDGGWTEAFF.

This clonotype was recorded a few times. The rearrangement uses TRBV7-9 and TRBJ2-3; no firm D call. Germline CDR1 and CDR2: SEHNR and FQNEAQ (reference sequence). The CDR3 totals 15 residues. The germline V and J ends were trimmed by 5 bases and 4 bases, with 16 bases remaining between them. The CDR3 DNA is TGTGCCAGCAGCCGACCAAACTCAAGGCCAGATACGCAGTATTTT. Residues: CASSRPNSRPDTQYF.

V usage is TRBV7-9 and J usage is TRBJ2-6; no reliable D call. CDR1 and CDR2 (germline): SEHNR, FQNEAQ (reference sequence). This CDR3 has 14 residues. Between the trimmed V and J ends, which lost 8 bases and 1 base, there was a span of 9 bases. The CDR3 spells CASPDRSGANVLTF. The CDR3 DNA reads as TGTGCCAGCCCCGATCGGTCTGGGGCCAACGTCCTGACTTTC.

A few counts support this clonotype. The CDR3 bases are TGTGCCAGCAGCTTAAGGGTCGGGCGGGGGGGCCAAGAGACCCAGTACTTC. Translation gives CASSLRVGRGGQETQYF. This rearrangement joins TRBV11-2 to TRBJ2-5, with 9 bases lining up with TRBD2. Unmatched junction bases numbered 8, after V lost 2 bases and J lost 1 base. Germline lookup yields CDR1 SGHAT and CDR2 FQNNGV. The CDR3 runs to 17 residues.

This clonotype was seen more than once but under ten times. V usage is TRBV6-2 or TRBV6-3 and J usage is TRBJ2-7; a possible D gene is TRBD1 (6 bases). Germline CDR1 and CDR2: MNHEY and SVGEGT. With 3 bases removed from V and 3 bases from J, the gap between germline ends came to 15 bases. The CDR3 is 15 amino acids. CDR3 loop: CASSYRSTGIYEQYF. The CDR3 DNA follows: TGTGCCAGCAGTTATCGGTCCACAGGGATCTACGAGCAGTACTTC.

This clonotype was picked up a small number of times. The chain is built from TRBV14 and TRBJ2-3; D is possibly TRBD1 or TRBD2 (5 bases each). V was trimmed by 4 bases and J by 1 base, leaving 12 bases between them. Per the germline V gene, CDR1 is SGHDN and CDR2 is FVKESK. This CDR3 has 15 amino acids. The CDR3 DNA reads TGTGCCAGCAGCCCCCAGGGACGGGGCACAGATACGCAGTATTTT. Protein: CASSPQGRGTDTQYF.

This clonotype was detected ten times or more. The J gene is TRBJ2-7, the V gene TRBV4-1, with D unresolved. Deletions cut 1 base from V and 2 bases from J, with 9 bases between. The germline V gene encodes CDR1 MGHRA and CDR2 YSYEKL. The CDR3 is made up of 14 amino acids. The CDR3 bases are TGCGCCAGCAGCCAAGTATCGGCGACCTACGAGCAGTACTTC. Translated, it gives CASSQVSATYEQYF.

There are a few counts of this clonotype. V and J are TRBV2 and TRBJ2-7; D is unclear. Trimming cost V 3 bases and J 5 bases, with 23 bases left between them. The CDR3 loop spans 17 amino acids. The germline gives CDR1 SNHLY, CDR2 FYNNEI. Written as DNA, the CDR3 is TGTGCCAGCAGTGACCACGGCAGATCGGTCATTTTCCACGAGCAGTACTTC. Translating it yields CASSDHGRSVIFHEQYF.

Here the CDR3 DNA reads TGTGCCAGCAGCACTAGCCTCCTCAGGGGGCGATTTGGGGCCAACGTCCTGACTTTC. This gives the protein CASSTSLLRGRFGANVLTF. The V gene is TRBV28, the J gene TRBJ2-6; 8 bases agree with TRBD1. CDR3 length: 19 residues. V shed 6 bases and J 3 bases; nucleotides not matched to a gene: 16. CDR1 and CDR2 (germline): MDHEN, SYDVKM. The entire variable domain, with the rest obtained from reference TRBV28 and TRBJ2-6, is as follows: DVKVTQSSRYLVKRTGEKVFLECVQDMDHENMFWYRQDPGLGLRLIYFSYDVKMKEKGDIPEGYSVSREKKERFSLILESASTNQTSMYLCASSTSLLRGRFGANVLTFGAGSRLTVL.

This clonotype showed up just a few times. The rearrangement joins TRBV18 to TRBJ1-2, with TRBD1 matching over 10 bases. V shed 3 bases and J 8 bases; nucleotides not matched to a gene: 21. Germline V gene data show CDR1 as KGHSH and CDR2 as LQKENI. The CDR3 length is 19 residues. The CDR3 nucleotides are TGTGCCAGCTCACCGACTTGGATGTTGACCGGGACAGGGGAAGGCGGCTACACCTTC. It encodes CASSPTWMLTGTGEGGYTF.

The chain couples TRBV20-1 to TRBJ2-2, with D unclear. The germline V and J ends were trimmed by 3 bases and 3 bases, with 8 bases remaining between them. CDR1 and CDR2 (germline): DFQATT, SNEGSKA (reference sequence). This CDR3 has 13 amino acids. CDR3 region: CSASVTDTGELFF. The CDR3 DNA sequence: TGCAGTGCTAGCGTAACCGACACCGGGGAGCTGTTTTTT.